This T cell receptor (beta chain) was identified during a study of shared clonotypes between healthy human individuals. Using immunoSEQ multiplex PCR, the repertoire was profiled, and TCRdb retains in-frame clones only, with some absent. This sample yields roughly 2,000,000 clones, of which about 95% are seen a single time; around 1% belongs to the top ten. Trimming cost V 0 bases and J 4 bases, with 5 bases left between them. Per germline, CDR1 SGHNT and CDR2 YYREEE (reference sequence). The CDR3 spans 12 residues. Naive-designated CD8 cells lacked CD45RO, were positively enriched for CCR7, and omitted terminally differentiated effector memory CD45RA+ cells. This clone was detected only once.

The receptor was derived from a man aged 18 to 29 in good health. This chain joins TRBV5-4 and TRBJ2-7; D uncertain. The sample taken for sequencing was naive CD8+ T cells sorted from blood. CDR3 region: CASSLEKYEQYF. DNA of the CDR3: TGTGCCAGCAGCTTGGAGAAATACGAGCAGTACTTC. Filled out from reference TRBV5-4 and TRBJ2-7, the complete variable domain reads ETGVTQSPTHLIKTRGQQVTLRCSSQSGHNTVSWYQQALGQGPQFIFQYYREEENGRGNFPPRFSGLQFPNYSSELNVNALELDDSALYLCASSLEKYEQYFGPGTRLTVT.